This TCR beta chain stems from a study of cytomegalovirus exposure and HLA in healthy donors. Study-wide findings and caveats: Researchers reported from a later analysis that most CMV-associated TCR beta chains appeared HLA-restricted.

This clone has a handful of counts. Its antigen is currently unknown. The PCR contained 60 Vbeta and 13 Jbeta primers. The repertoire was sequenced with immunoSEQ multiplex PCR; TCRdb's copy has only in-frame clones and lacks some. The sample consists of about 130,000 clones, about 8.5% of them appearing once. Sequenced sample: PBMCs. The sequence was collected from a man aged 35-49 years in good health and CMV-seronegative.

The CDR3 nucleotides read TGTGCCAGCAGCCCCAGGGGTCCCTACTACGAGCAGTACTTC. Translating gives CASSPRGPYYEQYF. The chain uses TRBV14 and TRBJ2-7; TRBD1 might be the D (6 bases). CDR3 size: 14 residues. V lost 4 bases and J lost 3, with 13 bases in between. Germline V CDR1 and CDR2: SGHDN, FVKESK.